The 23 T cell receptor beta chains below were found in one sample sequenced in a study of metastatic and nonmetastatic thyroid tumors. Through MiXCR, TCRdb re-clonotyped the PCR reads. The sample contains around 20,000 clones, more than 20% of which appear only once. All patients were untreated before thyroid surgery. Sample: blood. The receptor set was obtained from a male donor with papillary thyroid cancer or a benign thyroid nodule (not recorded which). Some clones in this sample may be carry-over from other donors' samples.

CDR3 loop: CASSLDLAKGRKTEAFF. CDR3 bases: TGTGCCAGCAGCTTAGATCTGGCGAAGGGGAGGAAGACTGAAGCTTTCTTT. The genes are TRBV11-2 and TRBJ1-1; perhaps TRBD1 as D (5 bases). V lost 0 bases and J lost 5, with 19 bases in between. The CDR3 loop spans 17 amino acids. Germline CDR1 is SGHAT and CDR2 is FQNNGV.

This clone was detected ten times or more. This chain uses TRBV3-1 with TRBJ1-5, with a weak D call TRBD1 (5 bases). The CDR3 has 13 amino acids. The V gene's germline CDR1 is LGHDT and CDR2 YNNKEL (reference sequence). Trimming left V 0 bases short and J 7 bases short, with 7 bases between. The DNA for the CDR3 is TGTGCCAGCAGCCAAGAGGGGCGCCAGCCCCAGCATTTT. It codes for CASSQEGRQPQHF.

This chain joins TRBV24-1 and TRBJ1-1; D may be TRBD1 (5 bases). Trimming shortened V by 1 base and J by 5 bases, and 7 bases separated the two germline ends. CDR1 and CDR2 from the germline V gene are KGHDR and SFDVKD. The CDR3 spans 13 residues. DNA for the CDR3: TGTGCCACCAGTGATTTTGGGGGGACTGAAGCTTTCTTT. As protein: CATSDFGGTEAFF.

The chain joins TRBV2 to TRBJ2-3, with 7 positions matching TRBD2. The CDR3 sequence is 14 residues long. With V trimmed by 1 base and J by 5 bases, 3 bases remained unmatched. Germline V gene data show CDR1 as SNHLY and CDR2 as FYNNEI. CDR3 amino acids: CASSEGGTIDTQYF. The DNA of the CDR3 is TGTGCCAGCAGTGAAGGGGGGACTATAGATACGCAGTATTTT.

This clone came up a few times. This chain links TRBV14 with TRBJ2-5; TRBD1 matches at 9 bases. The CDR3 extends over 15 amino acids. The V segment lost 0 bases and the J segment 5 bases; nucleotides outside the gene matches: 4. CDR1 SGHDN and CDR2 FVKESK come from the germline V gene. The CDR3 sequence is CASSQDPGTGETQYF. CDR3 coding DNA: TGTGCCAGCAGCCAAGATCCAGGGACAGGGGAGACCCAGTACTTC.

There are many counts of this clone. The genes are TRBV19 and TRBJ1-5, with D hard to call. Germline-derived CDR1 and CDR2 are LNHDA and SQIVND (reference sequence). The CDR3 has 15 residues. V lost 11 bases and J lost 4, with 21 bases in between. Here the CDR3 reads CAAKGKATLNQPQHF. As DNA, the CDR3 is TGTGCCGCCAAGGGAAAAGCGACACTAAATCAGCCCCAGCATTTT.

The genes are TRBV20-1 and TRBJ2-7, with D uncertain. The germline V gene encodes CDR1 DFQATT and CDR2 SNEGSKA (reference sequence). V was shortened by 3 bases and J by 7 bases, with 13 bases between the two germline ends. This CDR3 contains 12 residues. The CDR3 is CSARAGDLEQYF. The CDR3 bases are TGCAGTGCTAGGGCCGGAGATTTGGAGCAGTACTTC.

The table lists this clone with a few counts. This rearrangement joins TRBV6-1 to TRBJ1-6, with 7 positions matching TRBD1. CDR1 is MNHNS and CDR2 is SASEGT in the germline V gene. J gave up 7 bases and V 7 bases, and 7 bases lay outside the gene matches. The CDR3 runs 14 residues. CDR3 loop: CASIPTGSNSPLHF. In DNA form, the CDR3 reads TGTGCCAGCATACCGACAGGGTCGAATTCACCCCTCCACTTT.

In its sample, this clone was seen many times. The rearrangement uses TRBV27 and TRBJ2-1; 7 positions match TRBD1. This CDR3 contains 13 residues. J gave up 7 bases and V 4 bases, and 4 bases lay outside the gene matches. From germline, CDR1 is MNHEY and CDR2 SMNVEV (reference sequence). The chain's CDR3 is CASSWDSQNEQFF. The CDR3 region has the DNA TGTGCCAGCAGTTGGGACAGCCAAAATGAGCAGTTCTTC.

This clone occurred many times. This chain connects TRBV6-1 to TRBJ2-1; 8 bases fit TRBD2. CDR3 length equals 13 residues. V shed 7 bases, J shed 7 bases, and the junction held 6 bases outside the gene matches. Germline-derived CDR1 and CDR2 are MNHNS and SASEGT. DNA for the CDR3: TGTGCCAGCAACAGCGGGAGATGGAATGAGCAGTTCTTC. Translated, it gives CASNSGRWNEQFF.

The sample holds many counts of this clone. The chain links TRBV11-2 to TRBJ2-7; D gene uncertain. The V and J ends lost 1 base and 1 base respectively, with 5 bases between them. Germline assignment: CDR1 SGHAT and CDR2 FQNNGV. The CDR3 contains 13 residues. CDR3 in DNA: TGTGCCAGCAGCTTAGCTCAGTCCTACGAGCAGTACTTC. The encoded protein is CASSLAQSYEQYF. Full variable domain (rest looked up from reference TRBV11-2 and TRBJ2-7): EAGVAQSPRYKIIEKRQSVAFWCNPISGHATLYWYQQILGQGPKLLIQFQNNGVVDDSQLPKDRFSAERLKGVDSTLKIQPAKLEDSAVYLCASSLAQSYEQYFGPGTRLTVT.

A remark on this clone: Sequence at one end of the junction differs from germline and may be a read error. The chain links TRBV7-9 to TRBJ2-1, with D possibly being TRBD2 (5 bases). There are 11 residues in the CDR3. CDR1 and CDR2 from the germline V gene are SEHNR and FQNEAQ (reference sequence). The CDR3 coding sequence is TGTGCCAGCAGCCCGGAGAGGGTCCGGGTCTTC. Translating it yields CASSPERVRVF.

The gene calls are TRBV11-1 and TRBJ2-3, with 9 bases matching TRBD2. Germline lookup yields CDR1 SGHAT and CDR2 FQDESV (reference sequence). This CDR3 region has 16 residues. Trimming at V came to 5 bases and at J to 4 bases, leaving 10 bases not matched to a gene. CDR3 region: CASSAHGSGRPDTQYF. CDR3 DNA sequence: TGTGCCAGCAGCGCCCACGGGAGCGGGAGGCCAGATACGCAGTATTTT.

This clone was seen ten or more times. The chain couples TRBV20-1 to TRBJ2-5; D not resolved. The CDR3 is 12 amino acids. The V end was cut by 3 bases, the J end by 5 bases, with 10 bases between. The V gene's germline CDR1 is DFQATT and CDR2 SNEGSKA (reference sequence). CDR3 in DNA: TGCAGTGCTAGGGGGATATCTGAGACCCAGTACTTC. Amino acid sequence: CSARGISETQYF.

This clone was detected only a few times. The chain links TRBV12-3 or TRBV12-4 to TRBJ2-2; D unresolved. The CDR3 is made up of 14 amino acids. The ends were cut back, 1 base at V and 4 bases at J, with 7 bases in the middle. In DNA, the CDR3 is TGTGCCAGCAGTTTAGATCAGGTCACCGGGGAGCTGTTTTTT. It encodes CASSLDQVTGELFF.

The chain recombines TRBV4-3 with TRBJ2-2; maybe TRBD1 (6 bases). CDR1 is LGHNA and CDR2 is YSLEER in the germline V gene. There are 14 residues in the CDR3. The V end lost 4 bases, the J end lost 4 bases, and 10 bases lay between the germline ends. CDR3 region: CASSPGHSTGELFF. The CDR3 DNA reads TGCGCCAGCAGCCCGGGACATTCCACCGGGGAGCTGTTTTTT.

This clone was counted only a few times. The V gene is TRBV6-1, the J gene TRBJ1-2; D call uncertain. The CDR3 sequence is 14 residues long. Per germline, CDR1 MNHNS and CDR2 SASEGT. The CDR3 here is CANRPRTLNYGYTF. CDR3 DNA: TGTGCAAACAGACCCAGGACCCTTAACTATGGCTACACCTTC.

This clone was counted a few times. A read error may produce the germline difference seen at one junction end. The rearrangement joins TRBV28 to TRBJ1-5, with D maybe TRBD1 (5 bases). Germline assignment: CDR1 MDHEN and CDR2 SYDVKM. This CDR3 has 13 residues. Here the CDR3 DNA reads TGTGCCATGGCGGGGGTTGTCAATCAGCCCCATCATTTT. Its translation is CAMAGVVNQPHHF.

This clone was observed at least ten times. The J gene is TRBJ1-2, the V gene TRBV13, with 10 bases fitting TRBD1. V lost 5 bases and J lost 4; bases outside the gene matches: 4. CDR1 and CDR2 (germline): PRHDT, FYEKMQ (reference sequence). CDR3 length equals 14 residues. The CDR3 DNA sequence: TGTGCCAGCAGCACGGGACAGGGGAGCTATGGCTACACCTTC. As protein: CASSTGQGSYGYTF.

This clone was seen ten or more times. V gene TRBV5-1 combines with J gene TRBJ2-7; a weak D match, TRBD1 (6 bases). Per the germline V gene, CDR1 is SGHRS and CDR2 is YFSETQ. The CDR3 contains 13 residues. Deletions cut 4 bases from V and 6 bases from J, with 14 bases between. CDR3 coding DNA: TGCGCCAGCAGCAACAGGGTGGAGCCCGAGCAGTACTTC. As protein: CASSNRVEPEQYF.

This clone was counted many times. The gene calls are TRBV4-1 and TRBJ2-1, with 13 bases that match TRBD2. Per the germline V gene, CDR1 is MGHRA and CDR2 is YSYEKL. The CDR3 has 17 residues. Losses at the gene ends were 1 base for V and 8 bases for J; bases not matched to a gene: 8. The CDR3 coding sequence is TGCGCCAGCAGCCAAGGTCCGACTAGCGGGAGGTACGATGAGCAGTTCTTC. It yields the protein CASSQGPTSGRYDEQFF.

The chain carries TRBV27 and TRBJ1-6; no clear D gene. Trimming cost V 2 bases and J 9 bases, with 11 bases left between them. The CDR3 totals 14 residues. The V gene's germline CDR1 is MNHEY and CDR2 SMNVEV (reference sequence). The CDR3 protein is CASSLAGRGSPLHF. The CDR3 DNA is TGTGCCAGCAGTTTAGCGGGCAGAGGTTCACCCCTCCACTTT.

This clone was detected ten times or more. V gene TRBV6-4 combines with J gene TRBJ2-3; unclear D gene. The V gene's germline CDR1 is MRHNA and CDR2 SNTAGT. Trimming removed 2 bases at V and 3 bases at J, with 9 bases between. The CDR3 is 14 amino acids. In DNA, the CDR3 is TGTGCCAGCAGTGACGAATGGGGTACAGATACGCAGTATTTT. This encodes CASSDEWGTDTQYF.